The 31 T cell receptor beta chains in this list originate from one sample, sequenced in a study of T cell responses to AZD1222 COVID-19 vaccine. Clones were sequenced by immunoSEQ multiplex PCR, and TCRdb holds only the in-frame ones, with some missing. The sample has 190,000 or so clones, about 93% seen once. Here the sequenced sample was peripheral blood, taken 28 days after the second AZD1222 dose. These TCRs come from an adult who received the AZD1222 COVID-19 vaccine.

This chain connects TRBV5-5 to TRBJ1-1; D is undetermined. The CDR3 contains 13 residues. Trimming removed 1 base from V and 8 bases from J, with 12 bases in between. Germline CDR1 reads SGHKS; CDR2 reads YYEKEE (reference sequence). The CDR3 DNA reads as TGTGCCAGCAGCTTGTTCTTGGAGAGGGAAGCTTTCTTT. It specifies CASSLFLEREAFF.

The V gene is TRBV6-2 or TRBV6-3, the J gene TRBJ2-7, with TRBD1 identical over 8 bases. V shed 2 bases, J shed 4 bases, and the junction held 10 bases outside the gene matches. The length of the CDR3 is 16 residues. CDR1 MNHEY and CDR2 SVGEGT come from the germline V gene. The chain's CDR3 is CASSYRAQGAFYEQYF. In nucleotides, the CDR3 is TGTGCCAGCAGTTACCGAGCCCAGGGGGCGTTTTACGAGCAGTACTTC.

The rearrangement links TRBV18 to TRBJ2-7, with D possibly matching TRBD2 (5 bases). The V end was cut by 3 bases, the J end by 3 bases, with 9 bases between. Germline lookup yields CDR1 KGHSH and CDR2 LQKENI. CDR3 length: 13 amino acids. The DNA of the CDR3 is TGTGCCAGCTCACCGGGAGAGGACTACGAGCAGTACTTC. It specifies CASSPGEDYEQYF.

The chain combines TRBV27 with TRBJ1-6; a weak D match, TRBD1 (5 bases). Germline CDR1 and CDR2: MNHEY and SMNVEV (reference sequence). This CDR3 region has 18 residues. Trimming removed 1 base from V and 1 base from J, with 14 bases in between. DNA of the CDR3: TGTGCCAGCAGTTTATTGGTTCCAGGGCAGTCCTATAATTCACCCCTCCACTTT. Protein sequence: CASSLLVPGQSYNSPLHF.

The rearrangement uses TRBV6-4 and TRBJ1-2; D is possibly TRBD1 (5 bases). In germline, CDR1 is MRHNA, CDR2 SNTAGT. This CDR3 comprises 15 residues. Trimming removed 6 bases from V and 7 bases from J, with 21 bases in between. The CDR3 DNA reads TGTGCCAGCAGACCCGGGACGGCCCAAAGCGGTGGCTACACCTTC. It is translated as CASRPGTAQSGGYTF.

This clone came up a few times. The chain carries TRBV19 and TRBJ2-7, with TRBD1 identical over 8 bases. CDR1 is LNHDA and CDR2 is SQIVND in the germline V gene (reference sequence). Trimming cost V 5 bases and J 4 bases; bases outside gene matches: 4. The CDR3 extends over 13 amino acids. In DNA form, the CDR3 reads TGTGCCAGTAGTCGGACAGGGACGTACGAGCAGTACTTC. Protein sequence: CASSRTGTYEQYF.

This chain uses TRBV10-1 with TRBJ1-5; D call uncertain. There are 14 residues in the CDR3. The germline CDR1 and CDR2 sequences are WNHNN and SYGVQD (reference sequence). V lost 7 bases and J 8 bases, leaving 18 bases between the germline ends. In DNA, the CDR3 is TGCGCCAGCATATTCCGGGCTCCGACCGAGCCCCAGCATTTT. Amino acids: CASIFRAPTEPQHF.

V and J are TRBV28 and TRBJ1-1; a weak D match, TRBD1 (5 bases). V was clipped by 7 bases and J by 3 bases, with 15 bases between them. CDR3 length equals 14 residues. Per germline, CDR1 MDHEN and CDR2 SYDVKM. CDR3 amino acids: CASMAGDLYTEAFF. The CDR3 coding sequence is TGTGCCAGCATGGCTGGGGACTTATACACTGAAGCTTTCTTT.

The chain links TRBV18 to TRBJ1-5, with 12 bases that match TRBD1. The germline gives CDR1 KGHSH, CDR2 LQKENI. The CDR3 consists of 19 residues. V was clipped by 2 bases and J by 6 bases; unmatched bases: 14. For the CDR3, the DNA is TGTGCCAGCTCACCAGTTGGAGTGTTGGGGACAGGGGGCTCTCAGCCCCAGCATTTT. Its translation is CASSPVGVLGTGGSQPQHF.

This clone was seen a handful of times. J is TRBJ1-1 and V is TRBV11-1, with TRBD1 identical over 8 bases. The CDR3 totals 15 residues. J was trimmed by 3 bases and V by 5 bases; bases with no gene match: 8. The germline CDR1 and CDR2 sequences are SGHAT and FQDESV (reference sequence). The CDR3: CASSAMQGAYTEAFF. DNA of the CDR3: TGTGCCAGCAGCGCCATGCAGGGGGCGTACACTGAAGCTTTCTTT.

The J gene is TRBJ1-4, the V gene TRBV28; possible D gene TRBD1, 5 bases. CDR3 length: 14 amino acids. V lost 6 bases to trimming and J lost 4 bases, with 12 bases between them. Germline-derived CDR1 and CDR2 are MDHEN and SYDVKM. CDR3 residues: CASSPRGVNEKLFF. The DNA for the CDR3 is TGTGCCAGCAGCCCCCGGGGGGTTAATGAAAAACTGTTTTTT.

The J gene is TRBJ1-1, the V gene TRBV6-5, with TRBD1 matching over 8 bases. The trim removed 5 bases at V and 6 bases at J, leaving 5 bases unmatched. The CDR3 extends over 13 amino acids. The germline V gene has CDR1 MNHEY and CDR2 SVGAGI. CDR3 loop: CASSRTGLPEAFF. For the CDR3, the DNA is TGTGCCAGCAGTCGGACAGGGCTCCCTGAAGCTTTCTTT.

The gene calls are TRBV6-5 and TRBJ1-4; tentatively, D is TRBD1 (6 bases). Germline V gene sequence: CDR1 MNHEY, CDR2 SVGAGI. The CDR3 spans 14 residues. V shed 5 bases and J shed 8 bases, with 15 bases lying between them. This CDR3 reads CASSPQGIQEKLFF. CDR3 bases: TGTGCCAGCAGTCCACAGGGAATTCAAGAAAAACTGTTTTTT.

This clone was found once. The chain recombines TRBV4-3 with TRBJ2-3; no clear D gene. With 0 bases removed from V and 0 bases from J, the gap between germline ends came to 19 bases. CDR3 length: 19 amino acids. CDR1 is LGHNA and CDR2 is YSLEER in the germline V gene. The CDR3: CASSQDLAAGGLSTDTQYF. In DNA form, the CDR3 reads TGCGCCAGCAGCCAAGATCTGGCGGCAGGCGGATTAAGCACAGATACGCAGTATTTT.

This clone was observed once. The rearrangement links TRBV7-9 to TRBJ2-1, with 9 bases aligning to TRBD1. CDR3 size: 14 residues. CDR1 SEHNR and CDR2 FQNEAQ come from the germline V gene (reference sequence). V was pared by 8 bases and J by 6 bases, with 8 bases of the junction left unmatched. CDR3 residues: CASYRGRNSNEQFF. CDR3 nucleotides: TGTGCCAGCTACAGGGGGCGAAATAGCAATGAGCAGTTCTTC.

The rearrangement joins TRBV11-1 to TRBJ1-2; D is uncertain. Germline CDR1 reads SGHAT; CDR2 reads FQDESV (reference sequence). V lost 5 bases, J lost 0 bases, and 4 bases lay in between. The CDR3 loop spans 12 amino acids. In nucleotides, the CDR3 is TGTGCCAGCAGCCACACTAACTATGGCTACACCTTC. Translating it yields CASSHTNYGYTF.

The CDR3 coding sequence is TGTGCCTGGAGTCGACAGGAGGGCTATGGCTACACCTTC. The encoded protein is CAWSRQEGYGYTF. The rearrangement joins TRBV30 to TRBJ1-2; D may be TRBD1 (6 bases). V was clipped by 2 bases and J by 4 bases, with 11 bases between them. Germline V gene lookup returns CDR1 GTSNPN and CDR2 SVGIG (reference sequence). The CDR3 contains 13 residues. Full variable domain (rest looked up from reference TRBV30 and TRBJ1-2): SQTIHQWPATLVQPVGSPLSLECTVEGTSNPNLYWYRQAAGRGLQLLFYSVGIGQISSEVPQNLSASRPQDRQFILSSKKLLLSDSGFYLCAWSRQEGYGYTFGSGTRLTVV.

The V and J genes are TRBV7-9 and TRBJ2-7; D may be TRBD1 or TRBD2 (5 bases each). V was shortened by 0 bases and J by 6 bases, with 6 bases between the two germline ends. CDR3 length: 12 amino acids. Germline V gene lookup returns CDR1 SEHNR and CDR2 FQNEAQ (reference sequence). Written as DNA, the CDR3 is TGTGCCAGCAGCTTAGCAGGGACCGAGCAGTACTTC. Translating gives CASSLAGTEQYF.

This clone was counted once. V and J are TRBV30 and TRBJ2-5, with 9 bases aligning to TRBD2. Germline-derived CDR1 and CDR2 are GTSNPN and SVGIG (reference sequence). The CDR3 contains 15 residues. With 1 base clipped from V and 5 bases from J, the junction kept 8 bases outside the gene matches. CDR3 nucleotide sequence: TGTGCCTGGAGTGGACTAGCGGCCGGCGAGGAGACCCAGTACTTC. It yields the protein CAWSGLAAGEETQYF.

J is TRBJ1-1 and V is TRBV5-5, with D unresolved. The CDR3 is 13 residues long. Germline CDR1 and CDR2: SGHKS and YYEKEE (reference sequence). The germline V and J ends were trimmed by 0 bases and 4 bases, with 7 bases remaining between them. CDR3 nucleotides: TGTGCCAGCAGCTTGGGCGGGCTCACTGAAGCTTTCTTT. It is translated as CASSLGGLTEAFF.

In its sample, this clone was seen once. Other DNA sequences of this sample code for an identical CDR3. CDR3 in DNA: TGCGCCAGCAGCCCCCCGGGCGGAGAGACCCAGTACTTC. This translates into CASSPPGGETQYF. This chain joins TRBV4-1 and TRBJ2-5, with D unclear. The CDR3 sequence is 13 residues long. CDR1 is MGHRA and CDR2 is YSYEKL in the germline V gene. V was trimmed by 4 bases and J by 4 bases, leaving 10 bases between them.

V usage is TRBV29-1 and J usage is TRBJ2-2; 8 bases map to TRBD2. The CDR3 sequence is 15 residues long. Germline V gene sequence: CDR1 SQVTM, CDR2 ANQGSEA. With V trimmed by 7 bases and J by 2 bases, 9 bases remained unmatched. The DNA for the CDR3 is TGCAGCGCCGGGGCCACTAGCGGAAACACCGGGGAGCTGTTTTTT. Translating gives CSAGATSGNTGELFF.

V and J are TRBV6-5 and TRBJ1-3; 7 positions match TRBD1. V lost 0 bases, J lost 5 bases, and 7 bases stayed unmatched. Germline CDR1 and CDR2: MNHEY and SVGAGI. The CDR3 has 16 amino acids. The CDR3: CASSYSSGQDRNTIYF. Here the CDR3 DNA reads TGTGCCAGCAGTTACTCGTCCGGACAGGACCGAAACACCATATATTTT.

The genes are TRBV2 and TRBJ2-1; TRBD2 agrees at 10 bases. After removal of 1 base from V and 4 bases from J, the junction contained 4 bases not matched to a gene. The germline V gene encodes CDR1 SNHLY and CDR2 FYNNEI. The CDR3 runs to 16 residues. The CDR3 protein is CASSEVGSGGYNEQFF. The CDR3 DNA reads TGTGCCAGCAGTGAAGTGGGTAGCGGGGGGTACAATGAGCAGTTCTTC.

This rearrangement joins TRBV4-1 to TRBJ1-6; D call uncertain. Germline V gene lookup returns CDR1 MGHRA and CDR2 YSYEKL. The V end was cut by 0 bases, the J end by 3 bases, with 12 bases between. This CDR3 spans 17 amino acids. The CDR3 reads CASSQDLNGFYNSPLHF. The CDR3 DNA is TGCGCCAGCAGCCAAGATCTTAATGGGTTCTATAATTCACCCCTCCACTTT.

The chain couples TRBV29-1 to TRBJ1-3; possibly TRBD1 for D (6 bases). CDR1 is SQVTM, CDR2 ANQGSEA, per germline. The CDR3 loop spans 15 amino acids. Trimming shortened V by 8 bases and J by 3 bases, and 20 bases separated the two germline ends. The CDR3 is CSHPLGGQGGNTIYF. The CDR3 DNA is TGCAGCCACCCCCTGGGGGGGCAGGGTGGAAACACCATATATTTT.

The J gene is TRBJ1-3, the V gene TRBV10-3; TRBD1 aligns across 7 bases. This CDR3 has 16 amino acids. V trimming: 6 bases; J trimming: 4 bases; junction bases outside the gene matches: 12. CDR1 ENHRY and CDR2 SYGVKD come from the germline V gene. The CDR3: CAISLHEGARGNTIYF. Written as DNA, the CDR3 is TGTGCCATCAGCCTACACGAGGGGGCGCGAGGAAACACCATATATTTT.

In this sample, this clone turned up a few times. The CDR3 loop is CASSLGTSSYEQYF. CDR3 sequence (DNA): TGTGCCAGCAGCTTAGGGACTAGCTCCTACGAGCAGTACTTC. This chain links TRBV7-9 with TRBJ2-7, with TRBD2 matching over 7 bases. The V gene end was trimmed by 1 base and the J gene end by 0 bases; junction bases not matched to a gene: 0. The CDR3 consists of 14 residues. Per germline, CDR1 SEHNR and CDR2 FQNEAQ (reference sequence).

The chain uses TRBV5-1 and TRBJ1-4, with D tentatively TRBD1 (5 bases). The CDR3 length is 14 residues. Germline CDR1 SGHRS, CDR2 YFSETQ. Trimming removed 1 base at V and 7 bases at J, with 11 bases between. For the CDR3, the DNA is TGCGCCAGCAGCTTGAGACAGACCGCTGAAAAACTGTTTTTT. Residues: CASSLRQTAEKLFF.

The chain joins TRBV7-8 to TRBJ2-3, with TRBD1 matching over 9 bases. The germline gives CDR1 SGHVS, CDR2 FQNEAQ. Losses at the gene ends were 3 bases for V and 6 bases for J; bases not matched to a gene: 10. The CDR3 length is 16 residues. Here the CDR3 reads CASSLVGQGLSDTQYF. The CDR3 DNA is TGTGCCAGCAGCTTGGTGGGACAGGGTTTATCCGATACGCAGTATTTT. Filled out from reference TRBV7-8 and TRBJ2-3, the complete variable domain reads GAGVSQSPRYKVAKRGQDVALRCDPISGHVSLFWYQQALGQGPEFLTYFQNEAQLDKSGLPSDRFFAERPEGSVSTLKIQRTQQEDSAVYLCASSLVGQGLSDTQYFGPGTRLTVL.

The CDR3 spells CASSYAGRYSNQPQHF. Written as DNA, the CDR3 is TGTGCCAGCAGTTACGCGGGACGGTATAGCAATCAGCCCCAGCATTTT. The chain links TRBV6-2 or TRBV6-3 to TRBJ1-5, with D possibly being TRBD1 (5 bases). Germline CDR1 and CDR2: MNHEY and SVGEGT. This CDR3 comprises 16 residues. V was shortened by 2 bases and J by 0 bases, with 11 bases between the two germline ends.